This entry concerns a single T cell receptor beta chain. Germline-derived CDR1 and CDR2 are LNHNV and YYDKDF (reference sequence). The V end lost 0 bases, the J end lost 0 bases, and 9 bases lay between the germline ends. The CDR3 covers 16 residues. Study processing details: Amplification of reference gene primers provided the estimated nucleated cell counts. Assay: immunoSEQ multiplex PCR; the TCRdb copy retains only in-frame clones and omits some. V, J and clone size are taken as reported in that table, and D and trimming were inferred from the DNA itself. The data contain 15,000 to 20,000 clones, 82% of them seen just once; the ten biggest clones take up more than 5.5%. This specimen comes from a study of blood T cell repertoires in COVID-19. Background on the study: Donors in the United States, Italy and Spain gave samples during acute or convalescent COVID-19.

This sequence joins TRBV15 and TRBJ1-3; D gene unclear. The sequencing sample was made of peripheral blood. The TCR sequence derives from a human donor in a cohort sampled during active COVID-19. CDR3 amino acids: CATSRDRSNSGNTIYF. CDR3 bases: TGTGCCACCAGCAGAGATCGCTCTAACTCTGGAAACACCATATATTTT.